These 27 T cell receptor beta chains came from one sample sequenced in a study of technical replicates of blood from a handful of donors. TCRdb keeps only in-frame clones here, not all; method: immunoSEQ multiplex PCR. The sample lists roughly 92,000 clones, around 96% occurring once. The source material was T cells isolated from PBMCs. Receptors were obtained from a human donor in good health.

The chain uses TRBV30 and TRBJ1-2, with 9 positions matching TRBD1. The CDR3 extends over 15 amino acids. Germline CDR1 and CDR2: GTSNPN and SVGIG (reference sequence). V was clipped by 0 bases and J by 3 bases; unmatched bases: 5. CDR3 amino acids: CAWSVQGANHYGYTF. CDR3 sequence (DNA): TGTGCCTGGAGTGTACAGGGGGCCAACCACTATGGCTACACCTTC.

The chain is built from TRBV7-2 and TRBJ2-3, with 8 bases fitting TRBD2. CDR1 and CDR2 from the germline V gene are SGHTA and FQGNSA. The CDR3 runs 16 residues. Germline trimming cut 3 bases from V and 6 bases from J; bases unmatched to any gene: 11. CDR3 sequence reads: CASSFTGRASWDTQYF. The CDR3 bases are TGTGCCAGCAGCTTTACCGGGAGGGCCTCGTGGGATACGCAGTATTTT.

The chain joins TRBV2 to TRBJ2-1; 7 nucleotides agree with TRBD2. J was trimmed by 2 bases and V by 0 bases; bases with no gene match: 10. The CDR3 runs to 18 residues. Germline V gene lookup returns CDR1 SNHLY and CDR2 FYNNEI. CDR3 sequence (DNA): TGTGCCAGCAGTGAAGCGCTTGTAGCGGGCCCAACCTACAATGAGCAGTTCTTC. It yields the protein CASSEALVAGPTYNEQFF.

The chain carries TRBV5-1 and TRBJ2-2; 7 nucleotides line up with TRBD2. Germline V gene lookup returns CDR1 SGHRS and CDR2 YFSETQ. V lost 5 bases, J lost 5 bases, and 12 bases stayed unmatched. The CDR3 is 16 amino acids. The CDR3 here is CASRSVGGNRTGELFF. CDR3 DNA: TGCGCCAGCAGATCAGTCGGGGGGAATAGAACCGGGGAGCTGTTTTTT.

The V gene is TRBV5-4, the J gene TRBJ2-5, with 7 bases lining up with TRBD2. The CDR3 contains 14 residues. Germline trimming cut 2 bases from V and 3 bases from J; bases unmatched to any gene: 4. Germline V gene data show CDR1 as SGHNT and CDR2 as YYREEE (reference sequence). This chain's CDR3 is CASSFGRREETQYF. CDR3 in DNA: TGTGCCAGCAGCTTCGGGAGGCGGGAAGAGACCCAGTACTTC.

This clone appeared a few times. The chain couples TRBV9 to TRBJ1-2; 7 nucleotides align to TRBD1. This CDR3 is built from 15 residues. Germline CDR1 and CDR2: SGDLS and YYNGEE. The trim removed 0 bases at V and 3 bases at J, leaving 5 bases unmatched. The CDR3 is CASSVGTGEYYGYTF. CDR3 nucleotide sequence: TGTGCCAGCAGCGTAGGCACAGGGGAATACTATGGCTACACCTTC.

The chain combines TRBV19 with TRBJ2-7; perhaps TRBD1 as D (5 bases). Trimming took off 8 bases at V and 6 bases at J, with 14 bases between the two ends. The CDR3 sequence is 12 residues long. Germline V lookup: CDR1 LNHDA, CDR2 SQIVND (reference sequence). The CDR3 bases are TGTGCCAGTTCACAGGTGGGTTCCGAGCAGTACTTC. Translating gives CASSQVGSEQYF.

The chain links TRBV6-1 to TRBJ2-2; 9 bases are a match to TRBD1. Trimming cost V 2 bases and J 5 bases; bases outside gene matches: 6. Germline V gene lookup returns CDR1 MNHNS and CDR2 SASEGT. This CDR3 spans 16 amino acids. CDR3 sequence: CASSETGTGITGELFF. CDR3 coding DNA: TGTGCCAGCAGTGAAACCGGGACAGGGATAACCGGGGAGCTGTTTTTT.

This chain joins TRBV13 and TRBJ2-1; TRBD1 matches 7 bases. Germline CDR1 is PRHDT and CDR2 is FYEKMQ (reference sequence). CDR3 length equals 15 residues. After removal of 4 bases from V and 2 bases from J, the junction contained 5 bases not matched to a gene. The DNA of the CDR3 is TGTGCCAGCAGCTCCATGACAGGGACCTACAATGAGCAGTTCTTC. This encodes CASSSMTGTYNEQFF.

The chain couples TRBV10-3 to TRBJ1-5; perhaps TRBD1 as D (5 bases). This CDR3 has 13 residues. The V gene's germline CDR1 is ENHRY and CDR2 SYGVKD. With 11 bases removed from V and 5 bases from J, the gap between germline ends came to 16 bases. DNA for the CDR3: TGTGCCTCCAACCCAGGGTCCGATCAGCCCCAGCATTTT. Protein sequence: CASNPGSDQPQHF.

The chain links TRBV19 to TRBJ2-5; no firm D call. Germline lookup yields CDR1 LNHDA and CDR2 SQIVND (reference sequence). V was pared by 3 bases and J by 5 bases, with 10 bases between. There are 13 residues in the CDR3. This chain's CDR3 is CASSMRLSETQYF. As DNA, the CDR3 is TGTGCCAGTAGTATGCGCCTATCGGAGACCCAGTACTTC.

The V and J genes are TRBV5-4 and TRBJ2-7; D remains unclear. CDR1 and CDR2 from the germline V gene are SGHNT and YYREEE (reference sequence). The CDR3 covers 15 residues. Trimming took 5 bases from V and 4 from J, leaving 19 bases between them. CDR3 sequence reads: CASRSDTHRPYEQYF. The DNA for the CDR3 is TGTGCCAGCAGGTCCGACACCCACCGTCCATACGAGCAGTACTTC.

V usage is TRBV27 and J usage is TRBJ2-7, with 9 bases fitting TRBD2. CDR3 size: 13 residues. With 6 bases clipped from V and 7 bases from J, the junction kept 7 bases outside the gene matches. The germline gives CDR1 MNHEY, CDR2 SMNVEV (reference sequence). The CDR3 DNA reads TGTGCCAGCAGCTACTCGCGGGGGGGAGAGCAGTACTTC. Translation: CASSYSRGGEQYF.

The rearrangement joins TRBV11-3 to TRBJ2-1; TRBD1 matches 7 bases. The CDR3 spans 17 residues. The V segment lost 1 base and the J segment 0 bases; nucleotides outside the gene matches: 6. Germline-derived CDR1 and CDR2 are SGHNT and YENEEA. CDR3 DNA: TGTGCCAGCAGCTTAGGAATAGGGGACAGCTCCTACAATGAGCAGTTCTTC. Translation gives CASSLGIGDSSYNEQFF. The full variable domain, its missing parts supplied by reference TRBV11-3 and TRBJ2-1, is EAGVVQSPRYKIIEKKQPVAFWCNPISGHNTLYWYLQNLGQGPELLIRYENEEAVDDSQLPKDRFSAERLKGVDSTLKIQPAELGDSAVYLCASSLGIGDSSYNEQFFGPGTRLTVL.

The chain employs TRBV28 and TRBJ2-3, with TRBD1 matching 7 bases. The CDR3 length is 16 residues. The V segment lost 6 bases and the J segment 2 bases; nucleotides outside the gene matches: 11. Per the germline V gene, CDR1 is MDHEN and CDR2 is SYDVKM. The CDR3: CASSIRQGRVTDTQYF. The DNA for the CDR3 is TGTGCCAGCAGCATACGACAGGGCCGGGTCACAGATACGCAGTATTTT.

The CDR3 nucleotides read TGTGCCAGTAGTATCCAGTCTCTCAACACTGAAGCTTTCTTT. Protein product: CASSIQSLNTEAFF. This chain links TRBV19 with TRBJ1-1, with D unclear. The CDR3 has 14 amino acids. CDR1 is LNHDA, CDR2 SQIVND, per germline (reference sequence). Trimming took 3 bases from V and 2 from J, leaving 10 bases between them.

The V and J genes are TRBV9 and TRBJ1-4; the D is unclear. Looked up from germline, CDR1 is SGDLS and CDR2 is YYNGEE. The CDR3 sequence is 13 residues long. The V end lost 0 bases, the J end lost 3 bases, and 3 bases lay between the germline ends. CDR3 region: CASSVGPNEKLFF. Written as DNA, the CDR3 is TGTGCCAGCAGCGTAGGGCCTAATGAAAAACTGTTTTTT.

V is TRBV19 and J is TRBJ1-2, with 9 positions matching TRBD1. This CDR3 is 14 amino acids long. In germline, CDR1 is LNHDA, CDR2 SQIVND (reference sequence). V lost 5 bases and J lost 7; bases outside the gene matches: 8. As DNA, the CDR3 is TGTGCCAGTAGTCCCGGGACAGGGTTTGTTGGCTACACCTTC. This encodes CASSPGTGFVGYTF.

CDR3 bases: TGTGCCAGCAGCGTAGGTGGACTAGCTCTAGATACGCAGTATTTT. This sequence encodes CASSVGGLALDTQYF. The V call is TRBV9, the J call TRBJ2-3; 8 bases fit TRBD2. Trimming at V came to 0 bases and at J to 5 bases, leaving 5 bases not matched to a gene. This CDR3 contains 15 residues. CDR1 SGDLS and CDR2 YYNGEE come from the germline V gene.

V is TRBV18 and J is TRBJ2-2; D not certain. This CDR3 comprises 15 residues. Germline CDR1 is KGHSH and CDR2 is LQKENI. Trimming pared 0 bases from V and 5 bases from J, leaving 10 bases between. The CDR3 DNA reads TGTGCCAGCTCACCACCTCGCGTGAAGACCGGGGAGCTGTTTTTT. Protein: CASSPPRVKTGELFF.

This chain uses TRBV7-9 with TRBJ2-5; 10 bases fit TRBD1. The DNA matches TRBJ2-7 better at its end, which makes the J call doubtful. CDR3 length: 14 residues. Germline V gene data show CDR1 as SEHNR and CDR2 as FQNEAQ (reference sequence). The CDR3 nucleotides read TGTGCCAGCAGCTCGACAGGGGGCACCTACGAGCAGTACTTC. It specifies CASSSTGGTYEQYF.

This clone was seen only once. J is TRBJ2-5 and V is TRBV6-5, with D perhaps TRBD2 (8 bases). V dropped 5 bases and J dropped 4 bases, with 17 bases sitting between them. The CDR3 extends over 15 amino acids. The germline CDR1 and CDR2 sequences are MNHEY and SVGAGI. CDR3 DNA: TGTGCCAGCAGTCTAGGACTAGCAGGGGGAGAGACCCAGTACTTC. This codes for CASSLGLAGGETQYF.

This sequence joins TRBV11-3 and TRBJ1-1; D unresolved. The CDR3 spans 13 residues. V lost 2 bases, J lost 4 bases, and 8 bases lay in between. Germline CDR1 and CDR2: SGHNT and YENEEA. CDR3 DNA sequence: TGTGCCAGCAGCTTAAACCTAGGCACTGAAGCTTTCTTT. Encoded protein: CASSLNLGTEAFF.

This rearrangement joins TRBV7-9 to TRBJ1-2; TRBD1 is a possible D gene (6 bases). This CDR3 spans 13 amino acids. CDR1 is SEHNR and CDR2 is FQNEAQ in the germline V gene (reference sequence). Trimming left V 3 bases short and J 6 bases short, with 11 bases between. CDR3 DNA sequence: TGTGCCAGCAGCTTTTCAGGGGATAATGGCTACACCTTC. Residues: CASSFSGDNGYTF.

V and J are TRBV23-1 and TRBJ2-7; the match to TRBD2 covers 12 bases. TRBV23-1 is an open reading frame, and its role is uncertain. The CDR3 sequence is 17 residues long. Trimming took 3 bases from V and 4 from J; bases not matched to a gene: 10. CDR3 loop: CASSHKRTSGIIYEQYF. CDR3 sequence (DNA): TGCGCCAGCAGTCACAAAAGGACTAGCGGGATTATTTACGAGCAGTACTTC.

This clone was found once. The CDR3 coding sequence is TGCGCCAGCAGCCAAGTTTTTGGAGGGATCAGCGGGGCCAACGTCCTGACTTTC. This sequence encodes CASSQVFGGISGANVLTF. V and J are TRBV4-3 and TRBJ2-6; possible D gene TRBD2, 6 bases. Trimming left V 1 base short and J 4 bases short, with 17 bases between. Germline CDR1 is LGHNA and CDR2 is YSLEER. This CDR3 has 18 amino acids.

The chain is built from TRBV19 and TRBJ2-7; D gene uncertain. Trimming cost V 1 base and J 5 bases, with 12 bases left between them. The germline V gene has CDR1 LNHDA and CDR2 SQIVND (reference sequence). The CDR3 length is 14 residues. This chain's CDR3 is CASSIAGRLDEQYF. CDR3 DNA: TGTGCCAGTAGTATAGCCGGCAGGTTGGACGAGCAGTACTTC.